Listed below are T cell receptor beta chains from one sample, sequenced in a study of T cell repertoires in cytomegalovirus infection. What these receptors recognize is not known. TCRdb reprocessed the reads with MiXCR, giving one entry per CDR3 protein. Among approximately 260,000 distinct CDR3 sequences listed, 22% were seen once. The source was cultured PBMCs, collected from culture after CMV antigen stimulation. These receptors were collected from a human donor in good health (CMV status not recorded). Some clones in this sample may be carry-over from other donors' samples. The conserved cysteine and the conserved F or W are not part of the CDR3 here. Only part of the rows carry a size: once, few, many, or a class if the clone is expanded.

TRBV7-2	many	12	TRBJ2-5	ASSLVPRQETQY
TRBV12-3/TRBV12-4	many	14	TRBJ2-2	ASSLTSLGDTGELF
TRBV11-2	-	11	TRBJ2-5	ASSFSAAQTQY
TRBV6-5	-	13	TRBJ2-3	ASSYTSGAGDTQY
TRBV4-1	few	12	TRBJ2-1	ASSLMGLDNEQF
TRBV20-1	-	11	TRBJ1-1	SARDRGRTEAF
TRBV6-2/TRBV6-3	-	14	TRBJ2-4	ASSPGRDIAKNIQY
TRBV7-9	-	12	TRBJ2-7	ASSGRTVSYEQY
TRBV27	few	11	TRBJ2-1	ATTDRSYNEQF
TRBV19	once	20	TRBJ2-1	ASTIGRFPLTSGRPLSNEQF
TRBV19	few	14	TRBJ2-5	ASSIDLRLVGGTQY
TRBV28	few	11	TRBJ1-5	ASRIPSSQPQH
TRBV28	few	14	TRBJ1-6	ASRTTGGGSLSPLH
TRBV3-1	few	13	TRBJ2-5	ASSQDPNRGETQY
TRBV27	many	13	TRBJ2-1	ASSLSQGAGSAKF
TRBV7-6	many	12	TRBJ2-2	ASSATLGIGELF
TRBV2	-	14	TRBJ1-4	ASSSGQGATNEKLF
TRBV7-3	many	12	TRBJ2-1	ASSADRGALEQF
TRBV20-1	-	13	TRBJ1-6	SASDIGTLNSPLH
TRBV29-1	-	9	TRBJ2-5	SVGSQETQY
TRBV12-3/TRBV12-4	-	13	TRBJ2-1	ASSAIAGEGNEQF
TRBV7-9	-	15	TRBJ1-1	ASSLGVSSWTLSEAF
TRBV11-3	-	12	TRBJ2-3	ASSLGGYTDTQY
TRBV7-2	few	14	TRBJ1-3	ASRPRTGESGNTIY
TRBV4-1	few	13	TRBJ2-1	ASSPRTGVPYEQF
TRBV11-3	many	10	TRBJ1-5	ASSPPGGPQH
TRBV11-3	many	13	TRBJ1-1	ASSLGEHLNTEAF
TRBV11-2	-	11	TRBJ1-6	ASSSSSNSPLH
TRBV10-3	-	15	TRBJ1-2	AIYDRDRGSEGYGYT
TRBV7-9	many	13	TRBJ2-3	ASSALLAGEDTQY
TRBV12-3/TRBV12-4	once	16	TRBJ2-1	ASSRTRLADFSYNEQF
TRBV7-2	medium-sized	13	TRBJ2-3	ASSLLAGGSHTQY
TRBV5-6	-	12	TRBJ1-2	ASSFTGTSSGYT
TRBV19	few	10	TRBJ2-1	AKLAEVDEQF
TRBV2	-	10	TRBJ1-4	ASTPGGEKLF
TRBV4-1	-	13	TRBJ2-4	ASSPSVLAKNIQY
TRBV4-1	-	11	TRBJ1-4	ASSQGYNEKLF
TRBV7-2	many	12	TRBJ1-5	ASSPTAGDGPQH
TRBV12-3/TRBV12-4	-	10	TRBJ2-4	ARGLAENIQY
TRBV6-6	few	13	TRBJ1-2	ASTSQGALDYGYT
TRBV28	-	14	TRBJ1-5	ASSLDGRVLDQPQH
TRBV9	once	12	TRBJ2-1	ASSVRPSLDEQF
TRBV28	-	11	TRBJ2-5	ASSIRFKETQY
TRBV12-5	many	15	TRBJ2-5	ASGFPKPGQKQETQY
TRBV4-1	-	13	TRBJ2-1	ASSQQRSEYNEQF
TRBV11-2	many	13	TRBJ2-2	ASSFSGTNTGELF
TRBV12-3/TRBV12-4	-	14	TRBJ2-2	ASSRGGGRSTGELF
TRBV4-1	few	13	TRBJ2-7	ASSQGQGPSYEQY
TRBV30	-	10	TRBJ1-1	AWRGGDTEAF
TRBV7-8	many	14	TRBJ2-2	ASSLVAGGSTGELF
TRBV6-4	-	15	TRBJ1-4	AGIPGQGGITNEKLF
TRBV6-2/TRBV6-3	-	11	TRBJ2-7	ASRGTSTHEQY